The 8 T cell receptor beta chains listed next were all sequenced from one sample in a study of T cells after yellow fever vaccination. Via MiXCR, TCRdb re-called the 5' RACE reads, giving one row per CDR3 protein. This table holds some 240,000 distinct CDR3 sequences, about 3.9% found once. The specimen was PBMCs, collected 15 days after the yellow fever booster vaccination. These receptors came from a man aged 18-30 years who received the YFV17D yellow fever vaccine.

This clonotype was detected many times. CDR3 residues: CASSHLSGVRLASGNTIYF. The CDR3 region has the DNA TGTGCCAGCAGCCACCTGTCGGGGGTGCGCCTCGCCTCTGGAAACACCATATATTTT. The genes are TRBV7-9 and TRBJ1-3; maybe TRBD1 (5 bases). The CDR3 covers 19 residues. The V gene lost 5 bases and the J gene lost 0 bases, with 23 bases spanning the gap. Per the germline V gene, CDR1 is SEHNR and CDR2 is FQNEAQ (reference sequence). Based on the CDR3 plus reference TRBV7-9 and TRBJ1-3, the full variable domain is DTGVSQNPRHKITKRGQNVTFRCDPISEHNRLYWYRQTLGQGPEFLTYFQNEAQLEKSRLLSDRFSAERPKGSFSTLEIQRTEQGDSAMYLCASSHLSGVRLASGNTIYFGEGSWLTVV.

This clonotype was observed at least ten times. The chain couples TRBV30 to TRBJ1-1, with unresolved D. Germline assignment: CDR1 GTSNPN and CDR2 SVGIG (reference sequence). Deletions cut 7 bases from V and 3 bases from J, with 9 bases between. The CDR3 is 11 residues long. The chain's CDR3 is CALGLYTEAFF. The DNA of the CDR3 is TGTGCCTTAGGACTTTACACTGAAGCTTTCTTT. Full variable domain (missing parts from reference TRBV30 and TRBJ1-1): SQTIHQWPATLVQPVGSPLSLECTVEGTSNPNLYWYRQAAGRGLQLLFYSVGIGQISSEVPQNLSASRPQDRQFILSSKKLLLSDSGFYLCALGLYTEAFFGQGTRLTVV.

This clonotype was observed many times. This chain connects TRBV5-1 to TRBJ1-1; D gene unclear. Germline V gene sequence: CDR1 SGHRS, CDR2 YFSETQ. The CDR3 extends over 14 amino acids. V dropped 1 base and J dropped 4 bases, with 11 bases sitting between them. CDR3: CASSLWLPGTEAFF. The CDR3 region has the DNA TGCGCCAGCAGCTTGTGGCTCCCGGGCACTGAAGCTTTCTTT.

This clonotype was recorded many times. V usage is TRBV4-1 and J usage is TRBJ1-5; D may be TRBD1 (5 bases). This CDR3 has 16 amino acids. CDR1 and CDR2 (germline): MGHRA, YSYEKL. Trimming pared 3 bases from V and 8 bases from J, leaving 20 bases between. CDR3 loop: CASSQNHAGSEKPQHF. The CDR3 DNA follows: TGCGCCAGCAGCCAGAATCACGCAGGGTCTGAGAAGCCCCAGCATTTT.

This clonotype was seen ten or more times. The V gene is TRBV6-2 or TRBV6-3, the J gene TRBJ2-1, with D uncertain. V lost 0 bases, J lost 7 bases, and 22 bases lay in between. The germline CDR1 and CDR2 sequences are MNHEY and SVGEGT. This CDR3 is 18 amino acids long. The chain's CDR3 is CASSYSLDARRWGNEQFF. The CDR3 nucleotides are TGTGCCAGCAGTTACTCCTTGGACGCCCGCCGTTGGGGAAATGAGCAGTTCTTC.

This clonotype was found many times. The J gene is TRBJ2-3, the V gene TRBV5-1; 15 bases line up with TRBD2. After removal of 8 bases from V and 0 bases from J, the junction contained 10 bases not matched to a gene. The CDR3 length is 18 residues. Germline loops: CDR1 SGHRS, CDR2 YFSETQ. Written as DNA, the CDR3 is TGCGCCAGTTCGGGACTAGCGGGGGGCCAATCTAGCACAGATACGCAGTATTTT. Its translation: CASSGLAGGQSSTDTQYF.

This clonotype showed up just a few times. The chain recombines TRBV24-1 with TRBJ2-7; 9 bases fit TRBD1. The V gene's germline CDR1 is KGHDR and CDR2 SFDVKD. V shed 4 bases, J shed 3 bases, and the junction held 3 bases outside the gene matches. This CDR3 spans 14 amino acids. CDR3 amino acids: CATSEGQGIYEQYF. The CDR3 region has the DNA TGTGCCACCAGTGAGGGACAGGGCATCTACGAGCAGTACTTC.

This clonotype was counted at least ten times. The genes are TRBV28 and TRBJ2-5; TRBD1 is a possible D gene (6 bases). The CDR3 is made up of 13 amino acids. Trimming took off 8 bases at V and 1 base at J, with 11 bases between the two ends. Germline V gives CDR1 MDHEN, CDR2 SYDVKM. The CDR3 nucleotides are TGTGCCAGCCGATGGACAGTCCAAGAGACCCAGTACTTC. It encodes CASRWTVQETQYF. Using reference TRBV28 and TRBJ2-5 for the parts outside the CDR3, the full variable domain is DVKVTQSSRYLVKRTGEKVFLECVQDMDHENMFWYRQDPGLGLRLIYFSYDVKMKEKGDIPEGYSVSREKKERFSLILESASTNQTSMYLCASRWTVQETQYFGPGTRLLVL.